A single sample gave rise to the 20 T cell receptor beta chains below, sequenced in a study of blood T cell repertoires in COVID-19. Using immunoSEQ multiplex PCR, the repertoire was profiled, and TCRdb retains in-frame clones only, with some absent. The sample lists a few hundred thousand clones; approximately 89% were seen once. The specimen sequenced was PBMCs or T cells enriched from blood (not recorded which). These TCRs come from a woman in her thirties or forties who had been exposed to COVID-19.

The chain has TRBV11-3 and TRBJ2-5, with D tentatively TRBD2 (5 bases). Deletions cut 0 bases from V and 3 bases from J, with 8 bases between. In germline, CDR1 is SGHNT, CDR2 YENEEA. This CDR3 is built from 14 residues. In nucleotides, the CDR3 is TGTGCCAGCAGCTTAGATTCGGGAAAAGAGACCCAGTACTTC. This codes for CASSLDSGKETQYF. Based on the CDR3 plus reference TRBV11-3 and TRBJ2-5, the full variable domain is EAGVVQSPRYKIIEKKQPVAFWCNPISGHNTLYWYLQNLGQGPELLIRYENEEAVDDSQLPKDRFSAERLKGVDSTLKIQPAELGDSAVYLCASSLDSGKETQYFGPGTRLLVL.

The chain joins TRBV6-5 to TRBJ2-7, with D perhaps TRBD1 (5 bases). CDR1 is MNHEY and CDR2 is SVGAGI in the germline V gene. V was pared by 6 bases and J by 5 bases, with 17 bases between. The CDR3 is 14 amino acids. The CDR3 reads CASSPNRPVHEQYF. CDR3 nucleotides: TGTGCCAGCAGCCCCAACAGGCCGGTACACGAGCAGTACTTC.

The gene calls are TRBV7-2 and TRBJ1-1; no clear D gene. This CDR3 contains 14 residues. The germline V gene encodes CDR1 SGHTA and CDR2 FQGNSA. V was shortened by 4 bases and J by 2 bases, with 11 bases between the two germline ends. The CDR3 DNA reads TGTGCCAGCAGCTCAGTAGCAGCAAACACTGAAGCTTTCTTT. Translating gives CASSSVAANTEAFF. Full variable domain (rest looked up from reference TRBV7-2 and TRBJ1-1): GAGVSQSPSNKVTEKGKDVELRCDPISGHTALYWYRQSLGQGLEFLIYFQGNSAPDKSGLPSDRFSAERTGGSVSTLTIQRTQQEDSAVYLCASSSVAANTEAFFGQGTRLTVV.

CDR3 residues: CASSPRGQGFSFTYEQYF. The CDR3, as DNA: TGCGCCAGCAGTCCGAGAGGACAGGGCTTTAGTTTCACCTACGAGCAGTACTTC. The chain combines TRBV23-1 with TRBJ2-7; 8 bases map to TRBD1. TRBV23-1 is treated as an ORF (open reading frame) with a function not yet certain. With 4 bases clipped from V and 2 bases from J, the junction kept 16 bases outside the gene matches. This CDR3 has 18 amino acids.

The chain links TRBV19 to TRBJ2-7, with D maybe TRBD1 (7 bases). Trimming removed 7 bases from V and 5 bases from J, with 18 bases in between. Per the germline V gene, CDR1 is LNHDA and CDR2 is SQIVND (reference sequence). There are 14 residues in the CDR3. CDR3 nucleotides: TGTGCCAGTACCTCACCGGGCAGGGGGGACGAGCAGTACTTC. Its translation: CASTSPGRGDEQYF.

This clone was detected once. This sequence joins TRBV19 and TRBJ2-6; 9 bases are a match to TRBD1. The germline V gene has CDR1 LNHDA and CDR2 SQIVND (reference sequence). With 4 bases clipped from V and 1 base from J, the junction kept 8 bases outside the gene matches. This CDR3 is 18 amino acids long. The CDR3 nucleotides are TGTGCCAGTAGTAGTCCGGGACAGGGAGGTTCTGGGGCCAACGTCCTGACTTTC. It is translated as CASSSPGQGGSGANVLTF.

J is TRBJ1-1 and V is TRBV30, with 9 nucleotides matching TRBD1. This CDR3 region has 15 residues. J was trimmed by 5 bases and V by 4 bases; bases with no gene match: 11. Looked up from germline, CDR1 is GTSNPN and CDR2 is SVGIG (reference sequence). CDR3 DNA sequence: TGTGCCTGGATTCCTCGGATGACAGGGGGAACTGAAGCTTTCTTT. It translates to CAWIPRMTGGTEAFF.

The genes are TRBV12-3 or TRBV12-4 and TRBJ1-2, with 7 positions matching TRBD1. The V segment lost 10 bases and the J segment 5 bases; nucleotides outside the gene matches: 4. The CDR3 contains 11 residues. The CDR3 loop is CATSRGYGYTF. CDR3 sequence (DNA): TGTGCCACGTCCAGGGGGTATGGCTACACCTTC.

The CDR3 sequence is CASSLGYRNTEAFF. The CDR3, as DNA: TGCGCCAGCAGCTTGGGCTACAGGAACACTGAAGCTTTCTTT. The rearrangement uses TRBV5-1 and TRBJ1-1; D unresolved. Trimming took off 0 bases at V and 1 base at J, with 7 bases between the two ends. This CDR3 region has 14 residues. From germline, CDR1 is SGHRS and CDR2 YFSETQ. The full variable domain, in which reference TRBV5-1 and TRBJ1-1 provide the parts outside the CDR3, is KAGVTQTPRYLIKTRGQQVTLSCSPISGHRSVSWYQQTPGQGLQFLFEYFSETQRNKGNFPGRFSGRQFSNSRSEMNVSTLELGDSALYLCASSLGYRNTEAFFGQGTRLTVV.

The rearrangement joins TRBV10-1 to TRBJ2-2; the match to TRBD2 covers 11 bases. The CDR3 consists of 16 residues. CDR1 and CDR2 from the germline V gene are WNHNN and SYGVQD (reference sequence). Germline trimming cut 6 bases from V and 1 base from J; bases unmatched to any gene: 4. The CDR3 protein is CASSMTSGMNTGELFF. The CDR3 DNA sequence: TGCGCCAGCAGCATGACTAGCGGGATGAACACCGGGGAGCTGTTTTTT.

This chain uses TRBV19 with TRBJ1-5, with TRBD1 matching 9 bases. CDR1 and CDR2 (germline): LNHDA, SQIVND (reference sequence). V lost 4 bases and J lost 6; bases outside the gene matches: 10. The CDR3 is 16 amino acids. This CDR3 is CASSSLVGTGSQPQHF. Written as DNA, the CDR3 is TGTGCCAGTAGTAGTTTGGTCGGGACAGGGTCTCAGCCCCAGCATTTT. The variable domain in full, with the rest retrieved from reference TRBV19 and TRBJ1-5, is DGGITQSPKYLFRKEGQNVTLSCEQNLNHDAMYWYRQDPGQGLRLIYYSQIVNDFQKGDIAEGYSVSREKKESFPLTVTSAQKNPTAFYLCASSSLVGTGSQPQHFGDGTRLSIL.

The CDR3 region has the DNA TGTGCCAGCAGTGGAGATGGCGAGGCTGGCTACACCTTC. Amino acids: CASSGDGEAGYTF. This chain uses TRBV12-3 or TRBV12-4 with TRBJ1-2; no reliable D call. The V end lost 5 bases, the J end lost 7 bases, and 14 bases lay between the germline ends. This CDR3 spans 13 amino acids.

The chain uses TRBV7-2 and TRBJ2-1, with a tentative D call TRBD1 (5 bases). Germline V gene lookup returns CDR1 SGHTA and CDR2 FQGNSA. The CDR3 runs 16 residues. V was clipped by 1 base and J by 0 bases, with 10 bases between them. In DNA form, the CDR3 reads TGTGCCAGCAGCTTAGACAGGTTAAGCTCCTACAATGAGCAGTTCTTC. Its protein product is CASSLDRLSSYNEQFF.

The rearrangement joins TRBV7-3 to TRBJ2-5; D possibly corresponds to TRBD1 (5 bases). CDR1 is SGHTA and CDR2 is FQGTGA in the germline V gene. Between the trimmed V and J ends, which lost 5 bases and 2 bases, there was a span of 9 bases. The CDR3 runs to 13 residues. CDR3 DNA: TGTGCCAGCAGCCTCGACAGTCAAGAGACCCAGTACTTC. Protein product: CASSLDSQETQYF.

This clone was observed a single time. Here the CDR3 DNA reads TGTGCCAGCAGCTTGTCCCCAGGACTCCAAGAGACCCAGTACTTC. The encoded protein is CASSLSPGLQETQYF. The gene calls are TRBV5-5 and TRBJ2-5; tentatively, D is TRBD2 (5 bases). Germline V CDR1 and CDR2: SGHKS, YYEKEE (reference sequence). Trimming stripped 1 base from V and 1 base from J, with 11 bases between. The length of the CDR3 is 15 residues.

This clone was counted between two and nine times. The chain couples TRBV15 to TRBJ1-3; D remains ambiguous. The V gene lost 0 bases and the J gene lost 0 bases, with 9 bases spanning the gap. CDR3 length equals 16 residues. Per germline, CDR1 LNHNV and CDR2 YYDKDF (reference sequence). The CDR3 DNA sequence: TGTGCCACCAGCAGAGAACTATACGACTCTGGAAACACCATATATTTT. Translating gives CATSRELYDSGNTIYF.

The chain employs TRBV7-9 and TRBJ1-2; D gene ambiguous. The CDR3 runs to 13 residues. Trimming pared 2 bases from V and 3 bases from J, leaving 7 bases between. Germline-derived CDR1 and CDR2 are SEHNR and FQNEAQ (reference sequence). Here the CDR3 reads CASSLQVDYGYTF. The CDR3 DNA sequence: TGTGCCAGCAGCTTACAGGTCGACTATGGCTACACCTTC.

The chain employs TRBV2 and TRBJ1-4, with D perhaps TRBD1 (6 bases). Per germline, CDR1 SNHLY and CDR2 FYNNEI. V lost 7 bases and J 6 bases, leaving 12 bases between the germline ends. The CDR3 covers 13 residues. For the CDR3, the DNA is TGTGCCAGCATCTGGGGGCTGGATGAAAAACTGTTTTTT. It specifies CASIWGLDEKLFF.

The V call is TRBV19, the J call TRBJ2-1; 10 nucleotides match TRBD2. Germline V gene lookup returns CDR1 LNHDA and CDR2 SQIVND (reference sequence). Trimming at V came to 5 bases and at J to 7 bases, leaving 5 bases not matched to a gene. CDR3 length: 14 residues. CDR3 nucleotides: TGTGCCAGTAGTGATAGCGGGGGGCGGAATGAGCAGTTCTTC. The encoded protein is CASSDSGGRNEQFF.

This clone showed up just a few times. J is TRBJ2-7 and V is TRBV30, with D possibly being TRBD1 (6 bases). CDR3 length: 11 residues. V was cut by 4 bases and J by 5 bases, with 9 bases left in between. Germline V gives CDR1 GTSNPN, CDR2 SVGIG (reference sequence). In DNA form, the CDR3 reads TGTGCCTGGATGAACAGGGACGAGCAGTACTTC. It yields the protein CAWMNRDEQYF.